The 25 T cell receptor beta chains below come from one sample, sequenced in a study of identical twins (dated by TCRdb to 2016 to 2017). Library construction relied on 5' RACE. Sequencing used an Illumina HiSeq 2000. The public reads were reanalyzed by TCRdb: fastp trimming at Q25, MiXCR alignment, in-frame beta chains only. Each CDR3 protein gets just one entry, which takes the most common genes and DNA from the rows behind it. Here the sample has hundreds of thousands of distinct CDR3 sequences; about a fifth occur a single time. The ten top clones hold approximately 0.52% of the sample. These data also featured in a second study, about yellow fever vaccine responses in identical twins.

The sequencing input was CD4+ T cells sorted from blood. All receptors come from a woman younger than 30 in good health.

This clonotype was found a few times. This chain links TRBV24-1 with TRBJ1-5, with 7 nucleotides matching TRBD1. The CDR3 sequence is 17 residues long. J was trimmed by 7 bases and V by 4 bases; bases with no gene match: 15. The germline CDR1 and CDR2 sequences are KGHDR and SFDVKD. In nucleotides, the CDR3 is TGTGCCACCAGTGACCCACGACAGGGAGGGGTCGGCCAGCCCCAGCATTTT. Its protein is CATSDPRQGGVGQPQHF.

This clonotype was counted a few times. This chain uses TRBV5-1 with TRBJ2-3, with 7 bases identical to TRBD1. The length of the CDR3 is 15 residues. J was trimmed by 4 bases and V by 0 bases; bases with no gene match: 5. Germline loops: CDR1 SGHRS, CDR2 YFSETQ. As DNA, the CDR3 is TGCGCCAGCAGCTTGGCCCTCGACAGGGCAGATACGCAGTATTTT. It is translated as CASSLALDRADTQYF. Supplemented by reference TRBV5-1 and TRBJ2-3, the full variable domain reads KAGVTQTPRYLIKTRGQQVTLSCSPISGHRSVSWYQQTPGQGLQFLFEYFSETQRNKGNFPGRFSGRQFSNSRSEMNVSTLELGDSALYLCASSLALDRADTQYFGPGTRLTVL.

This clonotype was counted only a few times. CDR3 nucleotide sequence: TGTGCCACCAGTGATTCCAGGGCTCATGAGCAGTTCTTC. Its protein product is CATSDSRAHEQFF. The chain uses TRBV24-1 and TRBJ2-1, with D maybe TRBD1 (5 bases). Between the trimmed V and J ends, which lost 2 bases and 8 bases, there was a span of 9 bases. From germline, CDR1 is KGHDR and CDR2 SFDVKD. The CDR3 is 13 amino acids.

The chain links TRBV3-1 to TRBJ1-1; D uncertain. Deletions cut 10 bases from V and 5 bases from J, with 20 bases between. The CDR3 runs 14 residues. Germline CDR1 LGHDT, CDR2 YNNKEL (reference sequence). The CDR3 is CATREAGIGTEAFF. The CDR3 DNA reads as TGTGCCACCCGCGAGGCGGGGATTGGTACTGAAGCTTTCTTT.

The chain carries TRBV27 and TRBJ2-6; no definite D call. Germline V CDR1 and CDR2: MNHEY, SMNVEV (reference sequence). Trimming pared 4 bases from V and 1 base from J, leaving 8 bases between. This CDR3 has 15 residues. CDR3 region: CASSSLGSGANVLTF. CDR3 sequence (DNA): TGTGCCAGCAGTTCCCTGGGGTCTGGGGCCAACGTCCTGACTTTC.

This clonotype was recorded once. A junction boundary mismatches the germline segment, possibly from a read error. The V call is TRBV29-1, the J call TRBJ2-1; TRBD2 matches 13 bases. In germline, CDR1 is SQVTM, CDR2 ANQGSEA. The CDR3 contains 19 residues. The CDR3 DNA is TGCAGCGTTGACGGGGGACGGACTAGCGGGAGTGGCTCCTGCAATGAGCAGTTCTTC. It encodes CSVDGGRTSGSGSCNEQFF.

The CDR3 loop is CASAPYLSSGANVLTF. DNA for the CDR3: TGTGCCAGCGCTCCATACCTCTCCTCTGGGGCCAACGTCCTGACTTTC. The chain combines TRBV28 with TRBJ2-6; no reliable D call. The germline V gene has CDR1 MDHEN and CDR2 SYDVKM. The V end was cut by 8 bases, the J end by 0 bases, with 14 bases between. The CDR3 consists of 16 residues.

This clonotype was counted only a few times. CDR3 protein: CASSLANGQPQHF. CDR3 in DNA: TGTGCCAGCAGCTTGGCGAATGGTCAGCCCCAGCATTTT. The gene calls are TRBV5-6 and TRBJ1-5; D is undetermined. Trimming took off 0 bases at V and 6 bases at J, with 7 bases between the two ends. Looked up from germline, CDR1 is SGHDT and CDR2 is YYEEEE. This CDR3 has 13 amino acids. The complete variable domain, with remaining parts taken from reference TRBV5-6 and TRBJ1-5, reads DAGVTQSPTHLIKTRGQQVTLRCSPKSGHDTVSWYQQALGQGPQFIFQYYEEEERQRGNFPDRFSGHQFPNYSSELNVNALLLGDSALYLCASSLANGQPQHFGDGTRLSIL.

This clonotype was counted only a few times. J is TRBJ2-3 and V is TRBV20-1; 13 bases fit TRBD2. V trimming: 1 base; J trimming: 2 bases; junction bases outside the gene matches: 9. The CDR3 sequence is 18 residues long. Per germline, CDR1 DFQATT and CDR2 SNEGSKA (reference sequence). This CDR3 is CSARVPRTSGSTTDTQYF. Here the CDR3 DNA reads TGCAGTGCTAGAGTCCCCCGGACTAGCGGGAGTACCACAGATACGCAGTATTTT.

This clonotype has just one count. This rearrangement joins TRBV11-1 to TRBJ2-4, with 8 bases lining up with TRBD2. The CDR3 sequence is 19 residues long. V was pared by 5 bases and J by 11 bases, with 26 bases of the junction left unmatched. Germline CDR1 is SGHAT and CDR2 is FQDESV (reference sequence). Here the CDR3 DNA reads TGTGCCAGCAGCCGCGGGGACTGGATGAGCGGGAGCGGAGTCGGGGTTCAGTACTTC. It codes for CASSRGDWMSGSGVGVQYF.

The rearrangement uses TRBV12-3 or TRBV12-4 and TRBJ2-7, with D possibly being TRBD2 (6 bases). There are 13 residues in the CDR3. V was cut by 4 bases and J by 5 bases, with 12 bases left in between. The CDR3 region has the DNA TGTGCCAGCAGTTCCGGGAGTCCCCACGAGCAGTACTTC. It specifies CASSSGSPHEQYF.

This chain joins TRBV10-1 and TRBJ2-1, with 10 positions matching TRBD2. V shed 5 bases and J 6 bases; nucleotides not matched to a gene: 7. CDR1 WNHNN and CDR2 SYGVQD come from the germline V gene (reference sequence). This CDR3 comprises 15 residues. The CDR3 DNA reads TGCGCCAGCAGTAAGAGCGGGAGGGGGACCAATGAGCAGTTCTTC. Amino acids: CASSKSGRGTNEQFF.

The V and J genes are TRBV20-1 and TRBJ2-3; D not certain. Germline assignment: CDR1 DFQATT and CDR2 SNEGSKA (reference sequence). Between the trimmed V and J ends, which lost 3 bases and 6 bases, there was a span of 7 bases. This CDR3 is 11 amino acids long. For the CDR3, the DNA is TGCAGTGCTAGTCCAACTGATACGCAGTATTTT. This gives the protein CSASPTDTQYF.

The chain combines TRBV6-2 or TRBV6-3 with TRBJ2-1; 8 bases align to TRBD2. The CDR3 runs 13 residues. J was trimmed by 3 bases and V by 9 bases; bases with no gene match: 4. Germline loops: CDR1 MNHEY, CDR2 SVGEGT. The CDR3 nucleotides are TGTGCCAGGGTAGCGGGATACTACAATGAGCAGTTCTTC. The encoded protein is CARVAGYYNEQFF.

This chain uses TRBV6-1 with TRBJ2-5; TRBD2 matches at 8 bases. Germline assignment: CDR1 MNHNS and CDR2 SASEGT. This CDR3 spans 15 amino acids. Losses at the gene ends were 5 bases for V and 3 bases for J; bases not matched to a gene: 8. This CDR3 is CASSPRGGPEETQYF. CDR3 DNA sequence: TGTGCCAGCAGTCCCCGCGGGGGGCCCGAAGAGACCCAGTACTTC.

The chain couples TRBV5-6 to TRBJ1-1; maybe TRBD1 (6 bases). V was shortened by 2 bases and J by 0 bases, with 11 bases between the two germline ends. In germline, CDR1 is SGHDT, CDR2 YYEEEE. CDR3 size: 15 residues. Written as DNA, the CDR3 is TGTGCCAGCAGCTTTACAGGGTCCATGAACACTGAAGCTTTCTTT. Protein sequence: CASSFTGSMNTEAFF.

This clonotype was found a few times. The genes are TRBV12-3 or TRBV12-4 and TRBJ1-4; D is perhaps TRBD1 (6 bases). Trimming removed 3 bases at V and 5 bases at J, with 10 bases between. This CDR3 contains 14 residues. CDR3 DNA: TGTGCCAGCAGTTTCACCCAGGGGAATGAAAAACTGTTTTTT. Its protein product is CASSFTQGNEKLFF.

This chain uses TRBV11-2 with TRBJ2-1; 7 bases are shared with TRBD2. Germline CDR1 is SGHAT and CDR2 is FQNNGV. The J segment lost 9 bases and the V segment lost 4 bases, leaving 6 bases of the junction unmatched. The CDR3 is 13 residues long. CDR3 coding DNA: TGTGCCAGCAGCTCCCGGGACTATTCTGAGCAGTTCTTC. Translation: CASSSRDYSEQFF. The full variable domain, in which reference TRBV11-2 and TRBJ2-1 provide the parts outside the CDR3, is EAGVAQSPRYKIIEKRQSVAFWCNPISGHATLYWYQQILGQGPKLLIQFQNNGVVDDSQLPKDRFSAERLKGVDSTLKIQPAKLEDSAVYLCASSSRDYSEQFFGPGTRLTVL.

The chain carries TRBV4-1 and TRBJ2-7; D ambiguous. CDR3 length: 17 amino acids. V dropped 0 bases and J dropped 7 bases, with 22 bases sitting between them. Germline CDR1 is MGHRA and CDR2 is YSYEKL. CDR3 sequence: CASSQEQVQVLVWEQYF. The DNA of the CDR3 is TGCGCCAGCAGCCAAGAGCAAGTGCAGGTCCTAGTTTGGGAGCAGTACTTC.

The rearrangement joins TRBV18 to TRBJ2-7, with a possible D match to TRBD1 (6 bases). CDR1 is KGHSH and CDR2 is LQKENI in the germline V gene. CDR3 length equals 14 residues. V was shortened by 5 bases and J by 2 bases, with 13 bases between the two germline ends. The DNA of the CDR3 is TGTGCCAGCTCATCCTCAGACAGGACCTACGAGCAGTACTTC. Protein: CASSSSDRTYEQYF.

The chain links TRBV4-1 to TRBJ2-3; the match to TRBD2 covers 14 bases. J gave up 6 bases and V 3 bases, and 14 bases lay outside the gene matches. The CDR3 extends over 19 amino acids. The V gene's germline CDR1 is MGHRA and CDR2 YSYEKL. The CDR3 nucleotides are TGCGCCAGCAGCCACACCGGGACTAGCGGGAGTCCACAACGGGATACGCAGTATTTT. Residues: CASSHTGTSGSPQRDTQYF.

In this sample, this clonotype turned up a few times. V gene TRBV12-3 or TRBV12-4 combines with J gene TRBJ2-5, with D possibly TRBD2 on 6 matching bases. Between the trimmed V and J ends, which lost 5 bases and 1 base, there was a span of 11 bases. This CDR3 spans 14 amino acids. DNA of the CDR3: TGTGCCAGCAGTATCGGACTACCCCAAGAGACCCAGTACTTC. It translates to CASSIGLPQETQYF.

The count of this clonotype is one. This chain connects TRBV5-1 to TRBJ2-3; D not resolved. CDR3 length: 14 amino acids. The germline V gene has CDR1 SGHRS and CDR2 YFSETQ. V was trimmed by 4 bases and J by 0 bases, leaving 9 bases between them. CDR3 DNA sequence: TGCGCCAGCAGCGCACTTTCTAGCACAGATACGCAGTATTTT. Translation gives CASSALSSTDTQYF.

This clonotype appeared a few times. This chain uses TRBV6-1 with TRBJ2-2; D gene uncertain. The V end was cut by 5 bases, the J end by 2 bases, with 9 bases between. CDR3 length: 14 amino acids. The germline V gene encodes CDR1 MNHNS and CDR2 SASEGT. In nucleotides, the CDR3 is TGTGCCAGCAGTCGCACAGATAACACCGGGGAGCTGTTTTTT. This sequence encodes CASSRTDNTGELFF.

V and J are TRBV7-2 and TRBJ2-7; D is unresolved. The germline CDR1 and CDR2 sequences are SGHTA and FQGNSA. V lost 5 bases and J lost 7, with 15 bases in between. The CDR3 length is 13 residues. CDR3 sequence: CASSTGPALEQYF. DNA for the CDR3: TGTGCCAGCAGCACCGGGCCCGCTCTGGAGCAGTACTTC.